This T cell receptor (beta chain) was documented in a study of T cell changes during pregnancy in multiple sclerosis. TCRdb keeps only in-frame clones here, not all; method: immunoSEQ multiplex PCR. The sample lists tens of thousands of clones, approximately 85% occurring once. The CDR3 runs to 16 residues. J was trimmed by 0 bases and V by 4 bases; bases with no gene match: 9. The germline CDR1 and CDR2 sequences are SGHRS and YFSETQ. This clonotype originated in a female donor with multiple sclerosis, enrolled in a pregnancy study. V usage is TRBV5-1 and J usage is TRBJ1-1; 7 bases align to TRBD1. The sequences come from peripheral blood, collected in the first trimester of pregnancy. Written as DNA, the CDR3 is TGCGCCAGCAGCCCGGAGGGACAGCCTATGAACACTGAAGCTTTCTTT. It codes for CASSPEGQPMNTEAFF.